Each of the 21 T cell receptor beta chains below was sequenced from the same sample in a study of cytomegalovirus exposure and HLA in healthy donors. PCR used 60 Vbeta primers and 13 Jbeta primers. Clones were sequenced by immunoSEQ multiplex PCR, and TCRdb holds only the in-frame ones, with some missing. The repertoire includes around 150,000 clones, under 80% of them detected once, and about 1.4% sits in the top ten. The sample consisted of PBMCs. Receptor source: a woman aged 25 to 39 in good health and CMV-seronegative.

This clone appeared a few times. CDR3: CASSRHEGRGPAEAFF. The CDR3 DNA is TGTGCCAGCAGTAGGCATGAGGGGAGGGGACCAGCTGAAGCTTTCTTT. The rearrangement links TRBV7-9 to TRBJ1-1; perhaps TRBD1 as D (5 bases). CDR1 is SEHNR and CDR2 is FQNEAQ in the germline V gene (reference sequence). Trimming shortened V by 6 bases and J by 6 bases, and 23 bases separated the two germline ends. The CDR3 runs to 16 residues.

This clone was detected a few times. The chain joins TRBV5-6 to TRBJ1-3; no clear D. Germline CDR1 SGHDT, CDR2 YYEEEE. CDR3 length: 12 residues. The V end lost 1 base, the J end lost 4 bases, and 3 bases lay between the germline ends. CDR3 residues: CASSLSGNTIYF. The DNA for the CDR3 is TGTGCCAGCAGCTTGTCAGGAAACACCATATATTTT. The variable domain in full, completed from reference TRBV5-6 and TRBJ1-3, reads DAGVTQSPTHLIKTRGQQVTLRCSPKSGHDTVSWYQQALGQGPQFIFQYYEEEERQRGNFPDRFSGHQFPNYSSELNVNALLLGDSALYLCASSLSGNTIYFGEGSWLTVV.

In the case of this clone: Additional DNA sequences in this sample encode the identical CDR3. The gene calls are TRBV18 and TRBJ1-2, with a weak D call TRBD1 (5 bases). Per the germline V gene, CDR1 is KGHSH and CDR2 is LQKENI. The V gene lost 3 bases and the J gene lost 2 bases, with 7 bases spanning the gap. The CDR3 extends over 13 amino acids. The CDR3 reads CASSPRTNYGYTF. Here the CDR3 DNA reads TGTGCCAGCTCACCTAGGACAAACTATGGCTACACCTTC.

This chain uses TRBV30 with TRBJ1-2; D unclear. V gave up 7 bases and J gave up 6 bases, with 12 bases separating them. Per germline, CDR1 GTSNPN and CDR2 SVGIG (reference sequence). The CDR3 extends over 11 amino acids. The CDR3 sequence is CALMSSDGYTF. Here the CDR3 DNA reads TGTGCCTTGATGTCTTCGGATGGCTACACCTTC.

The gene calls are TRBV7-9 and TRBJ2-5; D is ambiguous. Germline CDR1 reads SEHNR; CDR2 reads FQNEAQ (reference sequence). Trimming left V 3 bases short and J 4 bases short, with 6 bases between. The CDR3 runs to 12 residues. The CDR3 DNA reads TGTGCCAGCAGCTTCGCCGGAGAGACCCAGTACTTC. It translates to CASSFAGETQYF.

V and J are TRBV29-1 and TRBJ1-1; D is unresolved. In germline, CDR1 is SQVTM, CDR2 ANQGSEA. The CDR3 loop spans 14 amino acids. V was trimmed by 7 bases and J by 0 bases, leaving 15 bases between them. DNA for the CDR3: TGCAGCGCAATACGGCAGGCCCTGAACACTGAAGCTTTCTTT. It codes for CSAIRQALNTEAFF. The entire variable domain, with the rest obtained from reference TRBV29-1 and TRBJ1-1, is as follows: SAVISQKPSRDICQRGTSLTIQCQVDSQVTMMFWYRQQPGQSLTLIATANQGSEATYESGFVIDKFPISRPNLTFSTLTVSNMSPEDSSIYLCSAIRQALNTEAFFGQGTRLTVV.

The chain combines TRBV11-2 with TRBJ2-3, with D possibly TRBD2 on 6 matching bases. In germline, CDR1 is SGHAT, CDR2 FQNNGV. The V and J ends lost 3 bases and 2 bases respectively, with 9 bases between them. CDR3 size: 14 residues. The CDR3 nucleotides are TGTGCCAGCAGCTTCGGGGGATCCACAGATACGCAGTATTTT. Protein sequence: CASSFGGSTDTQYF.

V usage is TRBV6-4 and J usage is TRBJ2-3; TRBD2 is a possible D gene (6 bases). Trimming stripped 5 bases from V and 0 bases from J, with 9 bases between. The germline V gene encodes CDR1 MRHNA and CDR2 SNTAGT. The CDR3 totals 14 residues. Here the CDR3 DNA reads TGTGCCAGCAGTCCCGGGACTAGCACAGATACGCAGTATTTT. It encodes CASSPGTSTDTQYF.

In its sample, this clone was seen once. V usage is TRBV14 and J usage is TRBJ2-3; D gene unclear. CDR3 length: 14 residues. Germline-derived CDR1 and CDR2 are SGHDN and FVKESK. V lost 0 bases to trimming and J lost 8 bases, with 12 bases between them. Written as DNA, the CDR3 is TGTGCCAGCAGCCAAGATTCAATGTCATTTACGCAGTATTTT. Protein product: CASSQDSMSFTQYF.

This clone came up a few times. The chain uses TRBV6-1 and TRBJ1-2; D remains ambiguous. The CDR3 is 15 residues long. Trimming stripped 3 bases from V and 8 bases from J, with 19 bases between. The V gene's germline CDR1 is MNHNS and CDR2 SASEGT. CDR3 amino acids: CASSDSELLFRGYTF. CDR3 DNA: TGTGCCAGCAGTGATTCGGAGCTCCTATTTCGGGGCTACACCTTC.

The chain employs TRBV7-8 and TRBJ2-3; D perhaps matches TRBD2 (5 bases). CDR1 SGHVS and CDR2 FQNEAQ come from the germline V gene. The CDR3 spans 13 residues. V lost 2 bases and J 5 bases, leaving 8 bases between the germline ends. CDR3 nucleotides: TGTGCCAGCAGCTTACGGGGAATAGATACGCAGTATTTT. It encodes CASSLRGIDTQYF.

The V gene is TRBV29-1, the J gene TRBJ1-4; D is possibly TRBD1 (6 bases). Trimming took 3 bases from V and 6 from J, leaving 11 bases between them. Germline V gives CDR1 SQVTM, CDR2 ANQGSEA. This CDR3 is built from 13 residues. CDR3 coding DNA: TGCAGCGTTGAGTCGGGGGGCGATGAAAAACTGTTTTTT. Its protein is CSVESGGDEKLFF.

The V and J genes are TRBV30 and TRBJ1-3; 8 positions agree with TRBD1. V lost 2 bases, J lost 8 bases, and 2 bases stayed unmatched. Germline-derived CDR1 and CDR2 are GTSNPN and SVGIG (reference sequence). The CDR3 is 12 amino acids. Here the CDR3 reads CAWSPGGYTIYF. The CDR3 DNA reads as TGTGCCTGGAGTCCAGGGGGCTACACCATATATTTT.

The chain employs TRBV19 and TRBJ1-2; a possible D gene is TRBD1 (6 bases). Germline CDR1 is LNHDA and CDR2 is SQIVND (reference sequence). The CDR3 runs 16 residues. The V gene lost 3 bases and the J gene lost 4 bases, with 18 bases spanning the gap. The CDR3 spells CASSMGGTTLSYGYTF. CDR3 in DNA: TGTGCCAGTAGTATGGGAGGGACAACCCTCTCCTATGGCTACACCTTC.

The chain links TRBV5-1 to TRBJ2-2, with 8 bases fitting TRBD1. Trimming at V came to 4 bases and at J to 0 bases, leaving 5 bases not matched to a gene. The germline gives CDR1 SGHRS, CDR2 YFSETQ. CDR3 length: 16 residues. CDR3 loop: CASSPWTGPNTGELFF. The CDR3 DNA sequence: TGCGCCAGCAGCCCTTGGACAGGGCCGAACACCGGGGAGCTGTTTTTT. The whole variable domain, filled in from reference TRBV5-1 and TRBJ2-2, reads KAGVTQTPRYLIKTRGQQVTLSCSPISGHRSVSWYQQTPGQGLQFLFEYFSETQRNKGNFPGRFSGRQFSNSRSEMNVSTLELGDSALYLCASSPWTGPNTGELFFGEGSRLTVL.

About this clone: The germline gene is not matched at one end of the junction; a read error may be the cause. The same CDR3 arises from other DNA sequences in this sample as well. The chain has TRBV7-9 and TRBJ1-5, with D possibly being TRBD1 (5 bases). CDR3 length: 15 amino acids. Germline loops: CDR1 SEHNR, CDR2 FQNEAQ (reference sequence). As DNA, the CDR3 is TGCGCCAGCAGCTTAGAACAGTCCTGGGGCCAGCCCCAGCATTTT. Its protein product is CASSLEQSWGQPQHF.

Here the CDR3 reads CASSGFDRGQTQYF. The CDR3 DNA reads as TGTGCCAGCAGCGGTTTCGACAGGGGCCAGACCCAGTACTTC. This chain uses TRBV14 with TRBJ2-5; 8 nucleotides match TRBD1. Germline V gene data show CDR1 as SGHDN and CDR2 as FVKESK. The CDR3 contains 14 residues. The trim removed 5 bases at V and 6 bases at J, leaving 8 bases unmatched.

The chain employs TRBV5-1 and TRBJ1-2, with a possible D match to TRBD1 (6 bases). Deletions cut 0 bases from V and 2 bases from J, with 14 bases between. The CDR3 spans 16 residues. Germline CDR1 reads SGHRS; CDR2 reads YFSETQ. CDR3 in amino acids: CASSLGSSTGNYGYTF. In DNA form, the CDR3 reads TGCGCCAGCAGCTTGGGAAGCTCTACAGGGAACTATGGCTACACCTTC.

This clone was picked up a small number of times. The rearrangement joins TRBV6-5 to TRBJ1-1, with 7 bases that match TRBD1. J gave up 7 bases and V 2 bases, and 7 bases lay outside the gene matches. There are 14 residues in the CDR3. CDR1 and CDR2 (germline): MNHEY, SVGAGI. The chain's CDR3 is CASSYGQGEGEAFF. The CDR3 nucleotides read TGTGCCAGCAGTTACGGGCAGGGGGAAGGTGAAGCTTTCTTT.

With respect to this clone: At one of its ends the junction is not consistent with the germline gene, which may arise from a read error. The chain couples TRBV7-9 to TRBJ1-6, with a weak D call TRBD1 (5 bases). Germline loops: CDR1 SEHNR, CDR2 FQNEAQ (reference sequence). CDR3 length: 18 amino acids. In nucleotides, the CDR3 is TGTTCCAGCAGCCCCCTGGGCGGGAGGGGAAGAGGTAATTCACCCCTCCACTTT. It yields the protein CSSSPLGGRGRGNSPLHF.

This chain links TRBV28 with TRBJ1-6; TRBD1 is a possible D gene (5 bases). CDR3 length: 12 amino acids. The germline V gene encodes CDR1 MDHEN and CDR2 SYDVKM. The V end was cut by 3 bases, the J end by 14 bases, with 11 bases between. In DNA form, the CDR3 reads TGTGCCAGCAGTTTCCCAGGGAATACCCTCCACTTT. It translates to CASSFPGNTLHF.